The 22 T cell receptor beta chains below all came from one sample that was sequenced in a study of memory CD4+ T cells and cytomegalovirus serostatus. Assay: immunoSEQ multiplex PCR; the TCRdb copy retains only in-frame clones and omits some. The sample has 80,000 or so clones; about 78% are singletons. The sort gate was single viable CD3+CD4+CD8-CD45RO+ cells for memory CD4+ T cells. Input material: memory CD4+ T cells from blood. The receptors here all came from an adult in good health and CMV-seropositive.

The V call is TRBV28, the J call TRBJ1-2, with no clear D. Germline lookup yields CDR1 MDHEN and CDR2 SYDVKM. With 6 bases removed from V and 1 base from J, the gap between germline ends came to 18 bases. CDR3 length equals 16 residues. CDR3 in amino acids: CASSILSGIFNYGYTF. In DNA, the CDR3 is TGTGCCAGCAGCATCCTTTCTGGGATTTTTAACTATGGCTACACCTTC.

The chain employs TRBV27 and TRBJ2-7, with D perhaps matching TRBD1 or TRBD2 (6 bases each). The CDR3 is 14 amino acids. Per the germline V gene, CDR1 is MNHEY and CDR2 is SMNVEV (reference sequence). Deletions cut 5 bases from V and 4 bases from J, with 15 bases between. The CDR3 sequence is CASSPTSQGYEQYF. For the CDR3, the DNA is TGTGCCAGCAGTCCAACTAGCCAGGGGTACGAGCAGTACTTC.

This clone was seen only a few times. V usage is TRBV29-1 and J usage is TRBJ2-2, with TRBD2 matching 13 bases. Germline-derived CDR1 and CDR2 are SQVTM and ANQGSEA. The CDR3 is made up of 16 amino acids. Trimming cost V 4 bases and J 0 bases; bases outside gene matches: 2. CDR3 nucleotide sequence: TGCAGCGTTGGGACTAGCGGGGGAGCGAACACCGGGGAGCTGTTTTTT. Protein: CSVGTSGGANTGELFF.

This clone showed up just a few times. CDR3 DNA sequence: TGTGCCAGCAGTAACTGGGAGAAAGGAAACACCATATATTTT. Amino acid sequence: CASSNWEKGNTIYF. The rearrangement uses TRBV5-6 and TRBJ1-3; D is ambiguous. Germline V gene data show CDR1 as SGHDT and CDR2 as YYEEEE. Trimming took off 5 bases at V and 4 bases at J, with 13 bases between the two ends. This CDR3 region has 14 residues.

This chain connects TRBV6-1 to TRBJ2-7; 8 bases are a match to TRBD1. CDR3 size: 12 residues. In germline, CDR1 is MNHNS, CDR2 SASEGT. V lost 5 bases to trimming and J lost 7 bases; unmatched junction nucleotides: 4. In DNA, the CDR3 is TGTGCCAGCAGTAGGACAGGGAGGGAGCAGTACGTC. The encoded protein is CASSRTGREQYV.

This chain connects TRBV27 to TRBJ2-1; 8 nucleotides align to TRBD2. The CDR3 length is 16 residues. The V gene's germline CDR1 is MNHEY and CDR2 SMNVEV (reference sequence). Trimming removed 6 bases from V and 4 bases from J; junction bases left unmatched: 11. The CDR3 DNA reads TGTGCCAGCAGCCCCTTGTCCAGCGGGAGATACAATGAGCAGTTCTTC. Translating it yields CASSPLSSGRYNEQFF.

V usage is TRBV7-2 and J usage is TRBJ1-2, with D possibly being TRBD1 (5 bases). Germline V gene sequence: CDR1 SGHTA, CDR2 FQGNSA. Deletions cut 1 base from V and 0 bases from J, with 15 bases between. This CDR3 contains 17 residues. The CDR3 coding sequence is TGTGCCAGCAGCTTAGGGGCAGGGCGAGGGACTAACTATGGCTACACCTTC. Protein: CASSLGAGRGTNYGYTF.

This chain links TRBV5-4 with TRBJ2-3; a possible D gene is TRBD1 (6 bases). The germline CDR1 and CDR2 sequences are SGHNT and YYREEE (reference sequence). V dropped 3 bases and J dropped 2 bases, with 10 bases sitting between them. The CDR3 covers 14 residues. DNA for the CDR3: TGTGCCAGCAGCTCCCGGACAGACACAGATACGCAGTATTTT. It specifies CASSSRTDTDTQYF.

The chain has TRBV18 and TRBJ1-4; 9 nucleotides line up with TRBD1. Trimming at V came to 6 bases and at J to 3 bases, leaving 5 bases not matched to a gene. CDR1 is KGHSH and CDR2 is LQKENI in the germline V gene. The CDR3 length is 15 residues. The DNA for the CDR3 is TGTGCCAGCTCGATCGACAGGGGGGCTAATGAAAAACTGTTTTTT. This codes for CASSIDRGANEKLFF.

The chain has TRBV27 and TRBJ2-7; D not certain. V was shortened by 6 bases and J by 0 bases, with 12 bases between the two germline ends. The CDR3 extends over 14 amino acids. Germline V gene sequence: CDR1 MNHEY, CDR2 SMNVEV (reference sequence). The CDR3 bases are TGTGCCAGCAGAAAAACGTCGAGCTCCTACGAGCAGTACGTC. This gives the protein CASRKTSSSYEQYV.

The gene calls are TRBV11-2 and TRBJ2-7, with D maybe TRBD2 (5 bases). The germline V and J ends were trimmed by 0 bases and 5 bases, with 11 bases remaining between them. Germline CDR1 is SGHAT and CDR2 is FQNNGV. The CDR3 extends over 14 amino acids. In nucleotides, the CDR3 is TGTGCCAGCAGCTTAGATTTAGCGAGGCACGAGCAGTACTTC. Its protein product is CASSLDLARHEQYF.

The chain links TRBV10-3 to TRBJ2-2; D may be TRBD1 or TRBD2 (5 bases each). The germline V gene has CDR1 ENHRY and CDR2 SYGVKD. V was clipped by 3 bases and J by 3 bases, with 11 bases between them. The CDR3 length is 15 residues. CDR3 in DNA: TGTGCCATCAGTGAAGGGACCCCCGACACCGGGGAGCTGTTTTTT. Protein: CAISEGTPDTGELFF.

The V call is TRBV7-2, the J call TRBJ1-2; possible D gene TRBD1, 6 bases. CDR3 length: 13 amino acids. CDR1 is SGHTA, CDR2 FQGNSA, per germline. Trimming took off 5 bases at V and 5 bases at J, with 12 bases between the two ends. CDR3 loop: CASSPAGVYGYTF. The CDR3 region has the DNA TGTGCCAGCAGCCCAGCAGGGGTGTATGGCTACACCTTC.

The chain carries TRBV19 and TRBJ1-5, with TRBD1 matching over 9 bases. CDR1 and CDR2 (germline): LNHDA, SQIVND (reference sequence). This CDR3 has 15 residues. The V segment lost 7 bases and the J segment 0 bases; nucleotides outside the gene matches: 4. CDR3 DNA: TGTGCCAGTATCGACAGGGGGTATAGCAATCAGCCCCAGCATTTT. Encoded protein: CASIDRGYSNQPQHF.

CDR3 sequence reads: CASHRSGGLDNYGYTF. The CDR3 DNA is TGTGCCAGTCACCGCTCCGGGGGGCTGGATAACTATGGCTACACCTTC. V and J are TRBV19 and TRBJ1-2; D is possibly TRBD1 (6 bases). V lost 8 bases and J lost 1, with 20 bases in between. The CDR3 loop spans 16 amino acids. Germline loops: CDR1 LNHDA, CDR2 SQIVND (reference sequence).

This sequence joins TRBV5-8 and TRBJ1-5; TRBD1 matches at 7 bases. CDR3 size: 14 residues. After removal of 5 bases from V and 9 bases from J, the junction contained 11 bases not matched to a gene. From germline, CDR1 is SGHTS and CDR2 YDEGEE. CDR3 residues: CASSSGQESGPQHF. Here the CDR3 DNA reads TGTGCCAGCAGTTCAGGACAGGAGAGTGGGCCCCAGCATTTT.

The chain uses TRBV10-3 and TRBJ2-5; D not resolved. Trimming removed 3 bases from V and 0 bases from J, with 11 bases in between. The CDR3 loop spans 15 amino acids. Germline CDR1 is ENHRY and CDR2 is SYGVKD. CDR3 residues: CAISDRRVNQETQYF. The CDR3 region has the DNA TGTGCCATCAGTGATCGGAGAGTGAACCAAGAGACCCAGTACTTC.

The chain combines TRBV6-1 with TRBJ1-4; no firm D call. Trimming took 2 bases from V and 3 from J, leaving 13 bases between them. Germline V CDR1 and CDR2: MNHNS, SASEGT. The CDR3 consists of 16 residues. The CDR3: CASSETMPLANEKLFF. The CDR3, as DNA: TGTGCCAGCAGTGAAACGATGCCACTGGCTAATGAAAAACTGTTTTTT.

CDR3 protein: CASRMVQETQYF. As DNA, the CDR3 is TGCGCCAGCAGAATGGTCCAAGAGACCCAGTACTTC. The rearrangement links TRBV5-1 to TRBJ2-5; D gene ambiguous. V gave up 5 bases and J gave up 1 base, with 6 bases separating them. This CDR3 has 12 amino acids. Germline CDR1 SGHRS, CDR2 YFSETQ.

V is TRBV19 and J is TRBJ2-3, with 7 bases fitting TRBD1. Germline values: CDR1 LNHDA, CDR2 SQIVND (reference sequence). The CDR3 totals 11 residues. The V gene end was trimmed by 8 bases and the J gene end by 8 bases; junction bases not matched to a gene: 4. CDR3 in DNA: TGTGCCAGTCGAACAGGGGTTACGCAGTATTTT. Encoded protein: CASRTGVTQYF.

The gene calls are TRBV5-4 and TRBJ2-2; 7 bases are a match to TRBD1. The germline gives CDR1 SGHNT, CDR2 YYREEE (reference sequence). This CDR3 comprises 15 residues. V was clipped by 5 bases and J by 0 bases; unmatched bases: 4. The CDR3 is CASRSGQTNTGELFF. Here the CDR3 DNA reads TGTGCCAGCAGGTCGGGACAGACGAACACCGGGGAGCTGTTTTTT.

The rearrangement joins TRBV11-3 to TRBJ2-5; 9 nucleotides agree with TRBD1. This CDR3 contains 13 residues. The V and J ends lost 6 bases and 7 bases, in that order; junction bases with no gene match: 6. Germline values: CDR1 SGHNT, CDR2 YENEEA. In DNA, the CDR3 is TGTGCCAGCAGTCAGGGACAGGGAGGGACCCAGTACTTC. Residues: CASSQGQGGTQYF.